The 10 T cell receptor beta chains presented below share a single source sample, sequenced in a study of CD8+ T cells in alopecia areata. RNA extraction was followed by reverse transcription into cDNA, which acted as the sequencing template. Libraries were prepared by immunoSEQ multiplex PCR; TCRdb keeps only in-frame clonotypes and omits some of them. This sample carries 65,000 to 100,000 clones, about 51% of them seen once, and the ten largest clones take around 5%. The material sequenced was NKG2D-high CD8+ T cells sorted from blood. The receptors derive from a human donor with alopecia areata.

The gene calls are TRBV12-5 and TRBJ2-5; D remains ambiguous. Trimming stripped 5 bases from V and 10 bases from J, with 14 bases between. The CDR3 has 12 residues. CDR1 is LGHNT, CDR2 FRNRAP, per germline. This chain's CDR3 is CASGHHDEVQYF. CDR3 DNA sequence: TGTGCTAGTGGTCACCACGACGAGGTCCAGTACTTC.

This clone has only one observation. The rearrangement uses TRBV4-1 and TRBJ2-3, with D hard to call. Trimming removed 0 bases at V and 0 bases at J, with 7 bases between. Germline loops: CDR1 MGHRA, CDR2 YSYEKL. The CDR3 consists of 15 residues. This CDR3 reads CASSQDWASTDTQYF. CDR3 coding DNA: TGCGCCAGCAGCCAAGATTGGGCGAGCACAGATACGCAGTATTTT.

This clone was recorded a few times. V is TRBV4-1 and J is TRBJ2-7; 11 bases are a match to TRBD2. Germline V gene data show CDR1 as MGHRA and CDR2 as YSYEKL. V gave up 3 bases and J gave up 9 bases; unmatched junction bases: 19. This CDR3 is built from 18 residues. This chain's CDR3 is CASSQRGLAGQRLQGQYF. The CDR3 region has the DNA TGCGCCAGCAGCCAGAGAGGACTAGCGGGCCAACGCCTTCAGGGGCAGTACTTC.

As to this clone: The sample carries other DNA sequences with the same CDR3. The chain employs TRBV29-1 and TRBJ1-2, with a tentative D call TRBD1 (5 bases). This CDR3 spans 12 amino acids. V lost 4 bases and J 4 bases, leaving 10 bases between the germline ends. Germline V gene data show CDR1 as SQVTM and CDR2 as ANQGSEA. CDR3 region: CSVGLDSYGYTF. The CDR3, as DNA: TGCAGCGTTGGGCTCGACAGCTATGGCTACACCTTC.

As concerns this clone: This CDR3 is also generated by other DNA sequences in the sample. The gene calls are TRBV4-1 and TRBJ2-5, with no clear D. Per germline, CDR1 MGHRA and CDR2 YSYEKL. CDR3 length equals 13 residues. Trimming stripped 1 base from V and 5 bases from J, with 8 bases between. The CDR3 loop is CASSQGVAETQYF. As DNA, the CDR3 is TGCGCCAGCAGCCAAGGAGTCGCGGAGACCCAGTACTTC.

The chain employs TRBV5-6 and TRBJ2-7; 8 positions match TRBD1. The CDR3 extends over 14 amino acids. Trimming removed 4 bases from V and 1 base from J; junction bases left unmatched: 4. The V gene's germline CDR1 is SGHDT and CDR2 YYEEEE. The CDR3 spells CASSHGTGSYEQYF. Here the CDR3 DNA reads TGTGCCAGCAGCCACGGGACAGGTTCCTACGAGCAGTACTTC.

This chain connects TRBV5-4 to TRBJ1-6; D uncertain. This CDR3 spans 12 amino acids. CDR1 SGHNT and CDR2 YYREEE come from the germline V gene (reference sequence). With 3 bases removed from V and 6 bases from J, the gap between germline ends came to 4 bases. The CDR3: CASSWPNSPLHF. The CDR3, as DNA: TGTGCCAGCAGCTGGCCTAATTCACCCCTCCACTTT. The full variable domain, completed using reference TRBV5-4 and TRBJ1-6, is ETGVTQSPTHLIKTRGQQVTLRCSSQSGHNTVSWYQQALGQGPQFIFQYYREEENGRGNFPPRFSGLQFPNYSSELNVNALELDDSALYLCASSWPNSPLHFGNGTRLTVT.

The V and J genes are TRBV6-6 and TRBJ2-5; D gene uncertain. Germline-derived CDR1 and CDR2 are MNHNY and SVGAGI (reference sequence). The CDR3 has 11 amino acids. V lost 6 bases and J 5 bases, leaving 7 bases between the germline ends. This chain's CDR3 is CASRTVETQYF. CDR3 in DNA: TGTGCCAGCAGGACGGTGGAGACCCAGTACTTC.

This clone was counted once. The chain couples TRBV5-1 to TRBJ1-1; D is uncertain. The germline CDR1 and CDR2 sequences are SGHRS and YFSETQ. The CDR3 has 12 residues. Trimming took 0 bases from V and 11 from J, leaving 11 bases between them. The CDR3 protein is CASSLVGYRAFF. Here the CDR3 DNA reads TGCGCCAGCAGCTTGGTGGGGTACCGGGCTTTCTTT.

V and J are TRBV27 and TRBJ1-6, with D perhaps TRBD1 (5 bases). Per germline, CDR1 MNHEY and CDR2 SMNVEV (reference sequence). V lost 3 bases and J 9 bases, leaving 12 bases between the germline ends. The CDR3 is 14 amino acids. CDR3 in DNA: TGTGCCAGCAGTTTCGGGGCGCTGGGTTCACCCCTCCACTTT. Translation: CASSFGALGSPLHF.